The next 15 T cell receptor beta chains were all read from a single sample in a study of blood T cells in healthy people across ages. Combining a sample-barcoded 5' primer with a J-beta primer mix, a second PCR ran for about 6 to 11 cycles. TCRdb ran MiXCR on the 5' RACE reads and lists one entry per CDR3 protein. Counted here are approximately 850,000 distinct CDR3 sequences, around two fifths occurring once; the ten biggest clones make up about 19%. Sequencing was done on a sample of blood. The origin of the receptors is a man aged 60 to 75 in good health.

The V call is TRBV29-1, the J call TRBJ2-3; D assignment may be TRBD1 or TRBD2 (5 bases each). V was pared by 6 bases and J by 0 bases, with 10 bases between. The CDR3 consists of 13 residues. The germline V gene encodes CDR1 SQVTM and CDR2 ANQGSEA. CDR3 in amino acids: CSVGPGSTDTQYF. The CDR3 DNA is TGCAGCGTGGGACCAGGTAGCACAGATACGCAGTATTTT.

This clonotype was seen only a few times. This chain connects TRBV6-5 to TRBJ2-2, with TRBD1 identical over 10 bases. Germline V gives CDR1 MNHEY, CDR2 SVGAGI. CDR3 length equals 16 residues. The ends lost 6 bases at V and 4 bases at J; junction bases unmatched: 8. The CDR3 is CASRKGGQGPTGELFF. The CDR3 coding sequence is TGTGCCAGCAGAAAGGGGGGACAGGGGCCCACCGGGGAGCTGTTTTTT.

The chain has TRBV7-9 and TRBJ1-5; TRBD1 matches 8 bases. The junction had 2 bases not matched to a gene; V was cut back by 5 bases and J by 8 bases. CDR3 size: 12 residues. Germline CDR1 is SEHNR and CDR2 is FQNEAQ (reference sequence). CDR3 nucleotide sequence: TGTGCCAGCAGCGGACAGGGTGAGCCCCAGCATTTT. Protein: CASSGQGEPQHF.

The chain employs TRBV14 and TRBJ2-3; 7 nucleotides line up with TRBD2. The germline V gene has CDR1 SGHDN and CDR2 FVKESK. V shed 1 base, J shed 4 bases, and the junction held 5 bases outside the gene matches. The CDR3 covers 15 residues. The CDR3 here is CASSQGLARADTQYF. The CDR3, as DNA: TGTGCCAGCAGCCAAGGACTAGCTAGGGCAGATACGCAGTATTTT.

This clonotype was seen more than once but under ten times. The V and J genes are TRBV5-4 and TRBJ2-5; 10 bases match TRBD1. The V segment lost 3 bases and the J segment 1 base; nucleotides outside the gene matches: 0. This CDR3 region has 14 residues. Germline V gene data show CDR1 as SGHNT and CDR2 as YYREEE (reference sequence). DNA for the CDR3: TGTGCCAGCAGCTGGACAGGGGGCCAAGAGACCCAGTACTTC. Encoded protein: CASSWTGGQETQYF.

The table lists this clonotype with a few counts. This chain connects TRBV7-9 to TRBJ2-1, with D possibly called TRBD1 or TRBD2 (5 bases each). The CDR3 has 16 residues. Between the trimmed V and J ends, which lost 6 bases and 2 bases, there was a span of 17 bases. Germline V CDR1 and CDR2: SEHNR, FQNEAQ (reference sequence). The CDR3 loop is CASSKRDLAPYNEQFF. For the CDR3, the DNA is TGTGCCAGCAGTAAACGGGACCTAGCCCCCTACAATGAGCAGTTCTTC.

This clonotype was observed a handful of times. The V and J genes are TRBV6-6 and TRBJ1-4; 7 bases agree with TRBD1. With V trimmed by 6 bases and J by 4 bases, 8 bases remained unmatched. CDR3 size: 15 residues. Germline assignment: CDR1 MNHNY and CDR2 SVGAGI (reference sequence). CDR3 nucleotide sequence: TGTGCCAGCAGACTAAGGGGACAGTTTAATGAAAAACTGTTTTTT. Translation: CASRLRGQFNEKLFF.

This clonotype has just a few counts. V gene TRBV4-1 combines with J gene TRBJ2-1; no reliable D call. The V end was cut by 0 bases, the J end by 12 bases, with 21 bases between. Germline V gives CDR1 MGHRA, CDR2 YSYEKL. CDR3 length equals 16 residues. In DNA form, the CDR3 reads TGCGCCAGCAGCCAAGAGTTAAGTCACCCGTGGCGGCGGCAGTTCTTC. It yields the protein CASSQELSHPWRRQFF.

V gene TRBV6-5 combines with J gene TRBJ1-2, with D perhaps TRBD1 (5 bases). Germline V gene lookup returns CDR1 MNHEY and CDR2 SVGAGI. V was clipped by 5 bases and J by 4 bases, with 17 bases between them. The CDR3 spans 15 residues. CDR3 sequence (DNA): TGTGCCAGCAGTGAAAGGAGGGGAGAAGGCTATGGCTACACCTTC. It is translated as CASSERRGEGYGYTF.

On this clonotype itself: Just one base apart from a much larger clone, this may be a read error. The rearrangement joins TRBV12-3 or TRBV12-4 to TRBJ2-1, with 11 bases matching TRBD2. V gave up 3 bases and J gave up 13 bases; unmatched junction bases: 8. The CDR3 consists of 14 residues. CDR3 residues: CASSFSGGEETQFF. In DNA, the CDR3 is TGTGCCAGCAGTTTTAGCGGGGGGGAAGAGACCCAGTTCTTC.

J is TRBJ2-6 and V is TRBV7-9; D remains ambiguous. Germline assignment: CDR1 SEHNR and CDR2 FQNEAQ (reference sequence). V dropped 5 bases and J dropped 2 bases, with 4 bases sitting between them. The CDR3 loop spans 13 amino acids. This CDR3 is CASSGTGANVLTF. The CDR3 DNA sequence: TGTGCCAGCAGCGGGACTGGGGCCAACGTCCTGACTTTC.

V usage is TRBV2 and J usage is TRBJ1-4; no firm D call. This CDR3 comprises 13 residues. V was clipped by 2 bases and J by 8 bases, with 9 bases between them. Looked up from germline, CDR1 is SNHLY and CDR2 is FYNNEI. The CDR3: CASSEILGEKLFF. CDR3 nucleotide sequence: TGTGCCAGCAGTGAAATTTTAGGGGAAAAACTGTTTTTT.

As concerns this clonotype: An end of the junction does not agree with germline; a read error may underlie this. J is TRBJ1-2 and V is TRBV7-2, with TRBD1 matching 11 bases. Germline V CDR1 and CDR2: SGHTA, FQGNSA. The CDR3 covers 14 residues. CDR3: CAGSFGQGALGYTF. CDR3 coding DNA: TGTGCCGGCAGCTTTGGACAGGGGGCACTTGGCTACACCTTC.

This chain joins TRBV25-1 and TRBJ2-6, with D tentatively TRBD2 (6 bases). V was pared by 7 bases and J by 0 bases, with 10 bases between. Germline CDR1 MGHDK, CDR2 SYGVNS. The CDR3 totals 15 residues. CDR3 nucleotides: TGTGCCAGCACTGGAGGGTACTCTGGGGCCAACGTCCTGACTTTC. Protein sequence: CASTGGYSGANVLTF.

This clonotype has just a few counts. V and J are TRBV9 and TRBJ2-1; TRBD2 matches at 10 bases. The germline V gene encodes CDR1 SGDLS and CDR2 YYNGEE. V shed 4 bases and J 6 bases; nucleotides not matched to a gene: 4. This CDR3 has 14 residues. CDR3 in amino acids: CASSTAGGLNEQFF. The CDR3 DNA follows: TGTGCCAGCAGCACAGCGGGGGGGCTCAATGAGCAGTTCTTC.